Listed below are T cell receptor beta chains from one sample, sequenced in a study of blood T cell repertoires in COVID-19. The table came from immunoSEQ multiplex PCR; TCRdb's copy has only in-frame clones and leaves some out. The sample has about 230,000 clones; under 90% are singletons. What was sequenced was peripheral blood. The source of these receptors is a man in his forties or fifties with COVID-19, enrolled during active disease. The CDR3 runs from the conserved cysteine through the conserved F or W. D genes are given only for firm matches. Size is omitted from some rows. Given values are once, few, many or a class for expanded clones.

J gene	V gene	D gene	clone size	CDR3 DNA	CDR3 protein
TRBJ1-2	TRBV14	TRBD1	.	TGTGCCAGCAGCCAAAGGACAGGATTGGGGAACTATGGCTACACCTTC	CASSQRTGLGNYGYTF
TRBJ2-7	TRBV5-1	.	.	TGCGCCAGCAGCTTTAATTCCTACGAGCAGTACTTC	CASSFNSYEQYF
TRBJ1-5	TRBV3-1/TRBV3-2	TRBD1	.	TGTGCCAGCAGCCAAGATTTCCAGGGGGCTCAACAGCCCCAGCATTTT	CASSQDFQGAQQPQHF
TRBJ1-3	TRBV28	TRBD1	.	TGTGCCAGCAGGGACGTGCCCAGGACAGGCCTAAACACCATATATTTT	CASRDVPRTGLNTIYF
TRBJ1-1	TRBV6-2/TRBV6-3	.	.	TGTGCCAGCAGTCCCACCAGGGTTACTGAAGCTTTCTTT	CASSPTRVTEAFF
TRBJ1-2	TRBV4-1	TRBD1	.	TGCGCCAGCAGCCAGACTCCTCCTCAAGACAGGGTTATATATGGCTACACCTTC	CASSQTPPQDRVIYGYTF
TRBJ1-2	TRBV24-1	TRBD1	.	TGTGCCACCAGTGATTCCTGGACAGGGGGCTCGGGTGGCTACACCTTC	CATSDSWTGGSGGYTF
TRBJ2-1	TRBV5-1	.	.	TGCGCCAGCACCAAAAGGGGTTACAATGAGCAGTTCTTC	CASTKRGYNEQFF
TRBJ2-3	TRBV7-2	.	.	TGTGCCAGCAGCTTAGGACGGGAGAGGAGCACAGATACGCAGTATTTT	CASSLGRERSTDTQYF
TRBJ1-2	TRBV7-9	.	.	TGTGCCAGCAGCCCCCCGGCGGAGGGAGGTTCGGGCTATGGCTACACCTTC	CASSPPAEGGSGYGYTF
TRBJ1-6	TRBV6-5	.	.	TGTGCCAGCGGGGCCCTCGACTTTAATTCACCCCTCCACTTT	CASGALDFNSPLHF
TRBJ2-5	TRBV6-6	TRBD2	once	TGTGCCAGCAGTCCGGGACTAGCGGGACCTAGAGGGGAGACCCAGTACTTC	CASSPGLAGPRGETQYF
TRBJ1-3	TRBV7-2	.	.	TGTGCCAGCAGCTTAGATGGGGGCGGTGGAAACACCATATATTTT	CASSLDGGGGNTIYF
TRBJ1-4	TRBV28	.	once	TGTGCCAGCAGTTTGGGGGGATCAACTAATGAAAAACTGTTTTTT	CASSLGGSTNEKLFF
TRBJ2-7	TRBV11-2	TRBD2	.	TGTGCCAGCAGCTCCCCTAAAGCGGGGTCCGAGGCGCACGAGCAGTACTTC	CASSSPKAGSEAHEQYF
TRBJ2-2	TRBV25-1	.	.	TGTGCCAGCAGCAGGGGTACCGGGGAGCTGTTTTTT	CASSRGTGELFF
TRBJ2-3	TRBV19	TRBD2	.	TGTGCCAGTAGGGTGACTAGCGGGAGAACAGATACGCAGTATTTT	CASRVTSGRTDTQYF
TRBJ2-1	TRBV27	TRBD2	.	TGTGCCAGCAGTTTTTTGGTCAGGCGGGGGGAGCAGTTCTTC	CASSFLVRRGEQFF
TRBJ1-1	TRBV7-3	TRBD1	.	TGTGCCAGCAGCTCAGGGGGGAACACTGAAGCTTTCTTT	CASSSGGNTEAFF
TRBJ1-5	TRBV19	TRBD1	.	TGTGCCAGTACCAGGACAGGGGACCAGCCCCAGCATTTT	CASTRTGDQPQHF
TRBJ2-5	TRBV6-5	.	.	TGTGCCAGCAGTTGGGGGGAACAAGAGACCCAGTACTTC	CASSWGEQETQYF
TRBJ2-2	TRBV5-1	.	.	TGCGCCAGCAAGGCTCAGGTCGATCCCGGGGAGCTGTTTTTT	CASKAQVDPGELFF
TRBJ2-3	TRBV27	.	.	TGTGCCAGCAGTTTATCGAGCGTTCGTAGGTTCACAGATACGCAGTATTTT	CASSLSSVRRFTDTQYF
TRBJ1-5	TRBV19	TRBD1	.	TGTGCCAGTACCAAACAAACAGGGGGCGATCAGCCCCAGCATTTT	CASTKQTGGDQPQHF
TRBJ1-1	TRBV5-5	.	.	TGTGCCAGCAGCTTGTTGGCCCTGAACACTGAAGCTTTCTTT	CASSLLALNTEAFF
TRBJ1-1	TRBV29-1	TRBD1	.	TGCAGCGTGACGGACAGGGTGGGTACGTCGACTGAAGCTTTCTTT	CSVTDRVGTSTEAFF
TRBJ1-4	TRBV30	.	.	TGTGCCTTCGTCAGACAGATAGGCGAAAAACTGTTTTTT	CAFVRQIGEKLFF
TRBJ2-4	TRBV19	TRBD1	.	TGTGCCAGTAGTCCGGGACAGGTTCAAGCCACACTAGCCAAAAACATTCAGTACTTC	CASSPGQVQATLAKNIQYF
TRBJ2-7	TRBV9	.	.	TGTGCCAGCAGCGTCAGCGGGACAAGATACTACGAGCAGTACTTC	CASSVSGTRYYEQYF
TRBJ1-1	TRBV6-5	.	.	TGTGCCAGCAGTTCCCCAGTCGGGCGGGGCGGCACTGAAGCTTTCTTT	CASSSPVGRGGTEAFF
TRBJ2-7	TRBV6-5	.	once	TGTGCCAGCAGTTACCTTTCGGGGTCGGGGGAGCAGTACTTC	CASSYLSGSGEQYF